The 15 T cell receptor beta chains below all came from one sample that was sequenced in a study of T cells in localized non-small cell lung cancer. TCRdb's copy holds only in-frame clones and misses some; the assay was immunoSEQ multiplex PCR. The sample lists about 78,000 clones, 80% to 90% seen once, with approximately 3% in the top ten. The material was peripheral blood, obtained before any cancer treatment. All receptors derive from a man aged 40-75 years with stage I lung adenocarcinoma.

In this sample, this clone turned up a few times. The V gene is TRBV10-2, the J gene TRBJ2-2; D is undetermined. This CDR3 region has 17 residues. Germline lookup yields CDR1 WSHSY and CDR2 SAAADI. V shed 1 base and J shed 3 bases, with 15 bases lying between them. CDR3: CASSELGPSWDTGELFF. CDR3 nucleotide sequence: TGCGCCAGCAGTGAGTTAGGACCCTCTTGGGACACCGGGGAGCTGTTTTTT.

This clone has more than one count but fewer than ten. The rearrangement joins TRBV2 to TRBJ1-2, with D hard to call. Germline V gives CDR1 SNHLY, CDR2 FYNNEI. The CDR3 runs to 13 residues. V shed 7 bases and J shed 0 bases, with 9 bases lying between them. CDR3 protein: CASKRSPNYGYTF. Here the CDR3 DNA reads TGTGCCAGCAAGAGGAGCCCTAACTATGGCTACACCTTC.

The rearrangement uses TRBV5-5 and TRBJ1-1; TRBD1 aligns across 8 bases. Germline-derived CDR1 and CDR2 are SGHKS and YYEKEE (reference sequence). V was pared by 0 bases and J by 3 bases, with 7 bases of the junction left unmatched. The CDR3 totals 16 residues. This CDR3 is CASSLGQGAGYTEAFF. The DNA for the CDR3 is TGTGCCAGCAGCTTGGGCCAGGGGGCGGGATACACTGAAGCTTTCTTT.

The rearrangement links TRBV2 to TRBJ1-2, with 7 bases aligning to TRBD1. There are 14 residues in the CDR3. V lost 6 bases to trimming and J lost 2 bases; unmatched junction nucleotides: 6. Germline V lookup: CDR1 SNHLY, CDR2 FYNNEI. CDR3 in DNA: TGTGCCAGCAGGACGAGGGACAGAAACTATGGCTACACCTTC. Translating it yields CASRTRDRNYGYTF.

This chain links TRBV2 with TRBJ2-5; unclear D gene. Per germline, CDR1 SNHLY and CDR2 FYNNEI. This CDR3 has 12 amino acids. V lost 6 bases and J 2 bases, leaving 7 bases between the germline ends. CDR3: CASRSWQETQYF. CDR3 sequence (DNA): TGTGCCAGCAGGTCCTGGCAAGAGACCCAGTACTTC.

The V and J genes are TRBV19 and TRBJ2-5; D perhaps matches TRBD2 (6 bases). Germline V gene data show CDR1 as LNHDA and CDR2 as SQIVND (reference sequence). The CDR3 covers 14 residues. V dropped 1 base and J dropped 0 bases, with 6 bases sitting between them. For the CDR3, the DNA is TGTGCCAGTAGTATAGGGGGGGACCAAGAGACCCAGTACTTC. Encoded protein: CASSIGGDQETQYF.

The chain uses TRBV27 and TRBJ2-5; maybe TRBD2 (6 bases). Germline lookup yields CDR1 MNHEY and CDR2 SMNVEV (reference sequence). V lost 3 bases, J lost 4 bases, and 15 bases lay in between. The CDR3 loop spans 15 amino acids. The CDR3 nucleotides read TGTGCCAGCAGTTTTGCGGGGAGGTGGAGAGAGACCCAGTACTTC. Protein product: CASSFAGRWRETQYF.

In this sample, this clone turned up a few times. V gene TRBV19 combines with J gene TRBJ1-1; TRBD1 might be the D (5 bases). The CDR3 runs 13 residues. Deletions cut 3 bases from V and 1 base from J, with 6 bases between. Germline V gene data show CDR1 as LNHDA and CDR2 as SQIVND (reference sequence). The CDR3 spells CASSMGTNTEAFF. The CDR3 region has the DNA TGTGCCAGTAGTATGGGGACGAACACTGAAGCTTTCTTT.

The rearrangement joins TRBV28 to TRBJ2-7, with 8 bases identical to TRBD2. From germline, CDR1 is MDHEN and CDR2 SYDVKM. This CDR3 has 14 amino acids. After removal of 7 bases from V and 0 bases from J, the junction contained 5 bases not matched to a gene. As DNA, the CDR3 is TGTGCCAGCACCCTAAGCGGGGGCTCCTACGAGCAGTACTTC. Translation gives CASTLSGGSYEQYF. Full variable domain (outside the CDR3, taken from reference TRBV28 and TRBJ2-7): DVKVTQSSRYLVKRTGEKVFLECVQDMDHENMFWYRQDPGLGLRLIYFSYDVKMKEKGDIPEGYSVSREKKERFSLILESASTNQTSMYLCASTLSGGSYEQYFGPGTRLTVT.

This chain's CDR3 is CASRGIGGAYEQYF. The CDR3 DNA sequence: TGTGCCAGCAGAGGCATCGGAGGGGCCTACGAGCAGTACTTC. This chain joins TRBV7-9 and TRBJ2-7; D is possibly TRBD2 (6 bases). The germline V and J ends were trimmed by 6 bases and 2 bases, with 14 bases remaining between them. This CDR3 has 14 residues. From germline, CDR1 is SEHNR and CDR2 FQNEAQ (reference sequence).

The chain employs TRBV19 and TRBJ1-1, with D unresolved. CDR1 is LNHDA and CDR2 is SQIVND in the germline V gene (reference sequence). The V end was cut by 3 bases, the J end by 1 base, with 24 bases between. CDR3 length: 19 amino acids. CDR3 sequence: CASSMIGMSPSGRNTEAFF. The CDR3 DNA reads TGTGCCAGTAGTATGATTGGTATGAGCCCCTCCGGTCGGAACACTGAAGCTTTCTTT.

This clone was counted once. J is TRBJ1-4 and V is TRBV11-1; TRBD1 might be the D (5 bases). This CDR3 comprises 17 residues. Germline CDR1 is SGHAT and CDR2 is FQDESV (reference sequence). V shed 3 bases and J shed 8 bases, with 22 bases lying between them. This CDR3 is CASSLYGPTASGEKLFF. For the CDR3, the DNA is TGTGCCAGCAGCTTGTACGGCCCGACAGCATCAGGGGAAAAACTGTTTTTT.

This chain links TRBV9 with TRBJ1-2; 7 nucleotides align to TRBD1. This CDR3 is built from 15 residues. The ends lost 2 bases at V and 4 bases at J; junction bases unmatched: 8. The V gene's germline CDR1 is SGDLS and CDR2 YYNGEE. The CDR3 bases are TGTGCCAGCAGCGTCGGGGGACAGTCCTTCTATGGCTACACCTTC. It codes for CASSVGGQSFYGYTF. Complete variable domain (other parts from reference TRBV9 and TRBJ1-2): DSGVTQTPKHLITATGQRVTLRCSPRSGDLSVYWYQQSLDQGLQFLIQYYNGEERAKGNILERFSAQQFPDLHSELNLSSLELGDSALYFCASSVGGQSFYGYTFGSGTRLTVV.

The chain employs TRBV6-5 and TRBJ1-4; perhaps TRBD1 as D (5 bases). CDR3 length: 14 residues. With 5 bases removed from V and 8 bases from J, the gap between germline ends came to 15 bases. Germline values: CDR1 MNHEY, CDR2 SVGAGI. The CDR3 DNA sequence: TGTGCCAGCAGTGCAAGACAGCAGGGCGAAAAACTGTTTTTT. Protein product: CASSARQQGEKLFF.

V gene TRBV5-6 combines with J gene TRBJ2-6, with 8 bases identical to TRBD2. Germline CDR1 reads SGHDT; CDR2 reads YYEEEE. V was clipped by 0 bases and J by 1 base; unmatched bases: 9. This CDR3 region has 19 residues. CDR3 amino acids: CASSLVGRTGGSGANVLTF. CDR3 bases: TGTGCCAGCAGCTTGGTAGGAAGGACGGGAGGGTCTGGGGCCAACGTCCTGACTTTC.